Reported below is one T cell receptor beta chain. Sequenced by immunoSEQ multiplex PCR; TCRdb stores in-frame clones only, minus some. The data contain about 28,000 clones, around four fifths of them singletons. The source of the sample is a study of OX40 agonist ivuxolimab in advanced cancers. Study details: At 0.01 to 10 mg/kg, ivuxolimab was administered intravenously to patients every 2 weeks. Patients with prior anti-PD-1, anti-PD-L1 or anti-CTLA-4 therapy were eligible; 40% to 45% had some.

Material: CD4+ or CD8+ T cells sorted from blood, obtained in a trial of the OX40 agonist ivuxolimab. The TCR was taken from an adult with an advanced solid tumor such as melanoma, head and neck, liver or kidney cancer.

The CDR3 here is CASSLGQGFPYNEQFF. CDR3 nucleotides: TGTGCCAGCAGCCTGGGGCAGGGTTTCCCCTACAATGAGCAGTTCTTC. The chain joins TRBV14 to TRBJ2-1; TRBD1 might be the D (5 bases). The V gene lost 4 bases and the J gene lost 2 bases, with 15 bases spanning the gap. The CDR3 runs to 16 residues. Germline values: CDR1 SGHDN, CDR2 FVKESK.